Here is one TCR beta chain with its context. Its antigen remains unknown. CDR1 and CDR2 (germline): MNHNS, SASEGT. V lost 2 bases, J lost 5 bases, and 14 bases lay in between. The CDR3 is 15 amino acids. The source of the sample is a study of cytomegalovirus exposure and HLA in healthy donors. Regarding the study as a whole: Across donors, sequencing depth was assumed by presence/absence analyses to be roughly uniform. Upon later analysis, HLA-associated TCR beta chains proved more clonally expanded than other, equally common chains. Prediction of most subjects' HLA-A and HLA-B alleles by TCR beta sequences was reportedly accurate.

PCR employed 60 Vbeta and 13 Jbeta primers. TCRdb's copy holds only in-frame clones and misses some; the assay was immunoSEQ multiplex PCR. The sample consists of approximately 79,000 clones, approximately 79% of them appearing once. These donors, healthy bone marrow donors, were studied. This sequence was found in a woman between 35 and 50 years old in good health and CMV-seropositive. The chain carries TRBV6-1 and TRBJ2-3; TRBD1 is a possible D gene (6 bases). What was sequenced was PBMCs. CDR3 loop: CASSELRGREDTQYF. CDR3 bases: TGTGCCAGCAGTGAACTGAGGGGGAGAGAAGATACGCAGTATTTT.